A selection of T cell receptor beta chains follows, all from one sample in a study of T-cell reconstitution after alpha-beta-depleted transplantation in children. TCRdb passed the PCR reads through MiXCR, listing each CDR3 protein once. The data show fewer than 550,000 distinct CDR3 sequences, with roughly 11% seen just once and approximately 14% held by the top ten. The source was PBMCs, mostly from graft donor cells, collected 180 days after TCRalphabeta/CD19-depleted stem cell transplant. The receptors come from a female patient aged 2-10 years who had a stem cell transplant for aplastic anemia, so the T cells may come from the graft donor. Both conserved end residues are part of each CDR3. Fields, in order: clone size, D gene, J gene, V gene, CDR3 DNA, CDR3 protein. A D gene is named only where the DNA matches it firmly. Clone size is given for some rows only: seen once, a few or many times, or a class if the clone is expanded.

size: -
D: -
J: TRBJ2-6
V: TRBV5-1
DNA: TGCGCCAGCAGCTTGGGGCCTACAGGCTCTGGGGCCAACGGCCTGACTTTC
CDR3: CASSLGPTGSGANGLTF

size: -
D: -
J: TRBJ1-2
V: TRBV29-1
DNA: TGCAGCGTTAAGCTAACCGGGAGTAACTATGGCTACACCTTC
CDR3: CSVKLTGSNYGYTF

size: -
D: TRBD2
J: TRBJ2-7
V: TRBV5-1
DNA: TGCGCCAGCAGCTCTGGGAGCAGCGGGAGAGCCTACGAGCAGTACTTC
CDR3: CASSSGSSGRAYEQYF

size: -
D: TRBD2
J: TRBJ2-3
V: TRBV29-1
DNA: TGCAGCGTTGGTAGACTAGCGGGGGCTAGCACAGATACGCAGTATTTT
CDR3: CSVGRLAGASTDTQYF

size: few
D: TRBD2
J: TRBJ2-3
V: TRBV18
DNA: TGTGCCAGCTCACCGTGGACTAGCGGGAGTCGTTCAGATACGCAGTATTTT
CDR3: CASSPWTSGSRSDTQYF

size: few
D: -
J: TRBJ2-7
V: TRBV2
DNA: TGTGCCAGCAGTGTTCTGACCTACGAGCAGTACTTC
CDR3: CASSVLTYEQYF

size: -
D: -
J: TRBJ2-6
V: TRBV7-9
DNA: TGTGCCAGCAGCTTAGTTACGACGGTCTCTGGGGCCAACGTCCTTACTTTC
CDR3: CASSLVTTVSGANVLTF

size: -
D: -
J: TRBJ2-1
V: TRBV20-1
DNA: TGCAGTGCGACCCTGAGACAGTTTGAGCAGTTCTTC
CDR3: CSATLRQFEQFF

size: once
D: TRBD2
J: TRBJ2-5
V: TRBV19
DNA: TGTGCCAGTAGTCGCCCTAGCGGGAGGGCCGGGTCAGAGACCCAGTACTTC
CDR3: CASSRPSGRAGSETQYF

size: few
D: TRBD1
J: TRBJ2-3
V: TRBV6-1
DNA: TGTGCCAGCAGTCGGAAGACAGGGGGGCAAAACACAGATACGCAGTATTTT
CDR3: CASSRKTGGQNTDTQYF

size: many
D: -
J: TRBJ2-3
V: TRBV28
DNA: TGTGCCAGCAGTTTGGGGACGGTTGTTTCTAGCACAGATACGCAGTATTTT
CDR3: CASSLGTVVSSTDTQYF

size: -
D: -
J: TRBJ2-7
V: TRBV12-3/TRBV12-4
DNA: TGTGCCAGCAGTTTAGTGAGGGGCGACGAGCAGTACTTC
CDR3: CASSLVRGDEQYF

size: many
D: TRBD2
J: TRBJ2-7
V: TRBV5-1
DNA: TGCGCCAGCAGCCTCTCTCCGAGACTAGCGGGGGTGAACGAGCAGTACTTC
CDR3: CASSLSPRLAGVNEQYF

size: few
D: -
J: TRBJ1-6
V: TRBV6-5
DNA: TGTGCCAGCAGTTACTCTGACAGTGACCTGTATAATTCACCCCTCCACTTT
CDR3: CASSYSDSDLYNSPLHF

size: few
D: -
J: TRBJ1-4
V: TRBV7-2
DNA: TGTGCCAGCAGCTTAACAGGGCCCAATGAAAAACTGTTTTTT
CDR3: CASSLTGPNEKLFF

size: few
D: -
J: TRBJ2-6
V: TRBV11-2
DNA: TGTGCCAGCAGCTTATCCCTTGACAGACCCCGGGGGGCCAACGTCCTGACTTTC
CDR3: CASSLSLDRPRGANVLTF

size: -
D: -
J: TRBJ2-7
V: TRBV28
DNA: TGTGCCAGCAGTCTGAGGGGACCCTTTTACGAGCAGTACTTC
CDR3: CASSLRGPFYEQYF

size: -
D: -
J: TRBJ1-3
V: TRBV6-5
DNA: TGTGCCAGCAGTTACTCTGCGACAGCTGGAAACACCATATATTTT
CDR3: CASSYSATAGNTIYF

size: few
D: -
J: TRBJ2-1
V: TRBV2
DNA: TGTGCCAGCAGTGAAGCGCGGGGCAATGAGCAGTTCTTC
CDR3: CASSEARGNEQFF

size: -
D: -
J: TRBJ1-1
V: TRBV28
DNA: TGTGCCAGCAGTTTGGTCTGGGCCAACACTGAAGCTTTCTTT
CDR3: CASSLVWANTEAFF

size: -
D: TRBD1
J: TRBJ2-3
V: TRBV9
DNA: TGTGCCAGCAGCGTAGGGGCAGGGGGCTCCGATACGCAGTATTTT
CDR3: CASSVGAGGSDTQYF

size: few
D: -
J: TRBJ2-2
V: TRBV27
DNA: TGTGCCAGCAGTTTGGCCCGGTCGGGGGAGCTGTTTTTT
CDR3: CASSLARSGELFF

size: few
D: -
J: TRBJ1-1
V: TRBV7-9
DNA: TGTGCCAGCAGCACCCAGGACCTCGTGAACACTGAAGCTTTCTTT
CDR3: CASSTQDLVNTEAFF

size: few
D: TRBD1
J: TRBJ2-7
V: TRBV29-1
DNA: TGCAGCGTCGGGACAGGGGCCATAAACTACGAGCAGTACTTC
CDR3: CSVGTGAINYEQYF

size: -
D: -
J: TRBJ1-4
V: TRBV5-1
DNA: TGCGCCAGCAGCTTCGCCGGCAGAACCTCAACTAATGAAAAACTGTTTTTT
CDR3: CASSFAGRTSTNEKLFF

size: few
D: -
J: TRBJ2-3
V: TRBV7-8
DNA: TGTGCCAGCAGCCCCGTTGACGAGGGTGTAACAGATACGCAGTATTTT
CDR3: CASSPVDEGVTDTQYF

size: few
D: -
J: TRBJ2-7
V: TRBV25-1
DNA: TGTGCCAGCAGTGAACGGGCAGAGATCTCCTACGAGCAGTACTTC
CDR3: CASSERAEISYEQYF

size: many
D: TRBD1
J: TRBJ1-1
V: TRBV5-1
DNA: TGCGCCAGCAGCTTTCCGCCCGGGACAGGGGCTTTGAACACTGAAGCTTTCTTT
CDR3: CASSFPPGTGALNTEAFF

size: few
D: -
J: TRBJ2-1
V: TRBV3-1
DNA: TGTGCCAGCAGCCCAGCACGCGGTCCGGGGGAGTTCTTC
CDR3: CASSPARGPGEFF

size: -
D: TRBD1
J: TRBJ2-6
V: TRBV4-1
DNA: TGCGCCAGCAGCCAAGATCCGACAGGGGTTTCTGGGGCCAACGTCCTGACTTTC
CDR3: CASSQDPTGVSGANVLTF

size: -
D: TRBD1
J: TRBJ1-2
V: TRBV7-9
DNA: TGTGCCAGCAGCTTAACAGGGGGCAATGGCTACACCTTC
CDR3: CASSLTGGNGYTF

size: many
D: TRBD2
J: TRBJ2-7
V: TRBV9
DNA: TGTGCCAGCAGCGTAGCTGGCCTAGCGGGAAGAAACGAGCAGTACTTC
CDR3: CASSVAGLAGRNEQYF

size: few
D: TRBD2
J: TRBJ2-1
V: TRBV6-2/TRBV6-3
DNA: TGTGCCAGCAGTCTCAACGTGCGGACTAGCGGGAGAGGCTACAATGAGCAGTTCTTC
CDR3: CASSLNVRTSGRGYNEQFF

size: -
D: -
J: TRBJ1-2
V: TRBV10-3
DNA: TGTGCCATCAGTGAGGGCTACATTTCACCAGAGGGTGGCTACACCTTC
CDR3: CAISEGYISPEGGYTF

size: few
D: -
J: TRBJ2-3
V: TRBV7-9
DNA: TGTGCCAGCAGCTTCGTCGGGACTAGCACAGATACGCAGTATTTT
CDR3: CASSFVGTSTDTQYF

size: -
D: -
J: TRBJ2-3
V: TRBV6-2/TRBV6-3
DNA: TGTGCCAGCGCCAGACGGGACTCCATTACCGATACGCAGTATTTT
CDR3: CASARRDSITDTQYF

size: -
D: -
J: TRBJ2-7
V: TRBV6-1
DNA: TGTGCCAGCTGGAGAGCGCCGACCTACGAGCAGTACTTC
CDR3: CASWRAPTYEQYF

size: few
D: TRBD2
J: TRBJ2-3
V: TRBV18
DNA: TGTGCCAGCTCACCACAGCGGGAGGGTTCAGATACGCAGTATTTT
CDR3: CASSPQREGSDTQYF

size: once
D: -
J: TRBJ1-5
V: TRBV5-1
DNA: TGCGCCAGCAGCTTAAACTCGGGTAGAAATCAGCCCCAGCATTTT
CDR3: CASSLNSGRNQPQHF

size: few
D: -
J: TRBJ1-5
V: TRBV18
DNA: TGTGCCAGCTCACCAACGGCAGAAAGTTATCAGCCCCAGCATTTT
CDR3: CASSPTAESYQPQHF

size: few
D: -
J: TRBJ2-1
V: TRBV24-1
DNA: TGTGCCACCAGTGATTCTACATTGACTGGGTACAATGAGCAGTTCTTC
CDR3: CATSDSTLTGYNEQFF

size: -
D: TRBD1
J: TRBJ2-4
V: TRBV12-3/TRBV12-4
DNA: TGTGCCAGCAGTTTAGGAATGGGACAGGGAAAAAACATTCAGTACTTC
CDR3: CASSLGMGQGKNIQYF

size: few
D: TRBD1
J: TRBJ1-5
V: TRBV7-2
DNA: TGTGCCAGCTCCGGGACAGGGGGAGGACAGCCCCAGCATTTT
CDR3: CASSGTGGGQPQHF

size: -
D: -
J: TRBJ2-7
V: TRBV7-8
DNA: TGTGCCAGCAGAATCGTTGCGGGGCAGGGCGAGCAGTACTTC
CDR3: CASRIVAGQGEQYF

size: -
D: TRBD1
J: TRBJ2-5
V: TRBV24-1
DNA: TGTGCCACCAGTGAGACAGGGGTAAGGGAGACCCAGTACTTC
CDR3: CATSETGVRETQYF

size: -
D: -
J: TRBJ2-5
V: TRBV12-5
DNA: TGTGCTAGTGGTTTCCATCTACCAGGAATGGGCGGCGAGACCCAGTACTTC
CDR3: CASGFHLPGMGGETQYF

size: few
D: TRBD2
J: TRBJ2-3
V: TRBV12-3/TRBV12-4
DNA: TGTGCCAGCAGTTTAATTAGCTGGCAGAGACTAGCGATAAGCACAGATACGCAGTATTTT
CDR3: CASSLISWQRLAISTDTQYF

size: few
D: -
J: TRBJ2-1
V: TRBV7-6
DNA: TGTGCCAGCAGCTTAGTAGAGGCGCGGCAGTTCTTC
CDR3: CASSLVEARQFF

size: many
D: -
J: TRBJ2-5
V: TRBV11-2
DNA: TGTGCCAGCAGTCGTAGTGGGGAGACCCAGTACTTC
CDR3: CASSRSGETQYF

size: -
D: TRBD2
J: TRBJ2-1
V: TRBV20-1
DNA: TGCAGTGCTCCCGAATGGGCGGGAGCTTACAATGAGCAGTTCTTC
CDR3: CSAPEWAGAYNEQFF

size: few
D: TRBD2
J: TRBJ2-7
V: TRBV11-2
DNA: TGTGCCAGCAGCTTAGGCCCTGCGGGAGGTAGCTACGAGCAGTACTTC
CDR3: CASSLGPAGGSYEQYF